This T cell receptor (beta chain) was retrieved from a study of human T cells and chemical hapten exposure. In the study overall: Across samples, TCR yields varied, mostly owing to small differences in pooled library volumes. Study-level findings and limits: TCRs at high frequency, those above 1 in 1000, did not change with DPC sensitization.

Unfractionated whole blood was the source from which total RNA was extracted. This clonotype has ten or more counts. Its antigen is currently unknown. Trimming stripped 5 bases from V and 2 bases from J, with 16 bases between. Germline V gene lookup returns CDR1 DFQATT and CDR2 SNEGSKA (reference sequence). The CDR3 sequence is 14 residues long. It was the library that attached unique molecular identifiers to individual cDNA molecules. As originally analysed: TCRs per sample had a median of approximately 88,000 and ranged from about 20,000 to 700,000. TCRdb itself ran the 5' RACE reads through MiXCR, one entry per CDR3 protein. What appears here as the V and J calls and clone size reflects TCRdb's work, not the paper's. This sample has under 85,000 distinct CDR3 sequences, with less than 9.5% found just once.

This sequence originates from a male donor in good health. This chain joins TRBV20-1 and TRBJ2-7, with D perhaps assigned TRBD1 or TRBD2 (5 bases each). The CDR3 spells CSALPGTSTYEQYF. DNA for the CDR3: TGCAGTGCTCTTCCCGGGACGTCGACCTACGAGCAGTACTTC.